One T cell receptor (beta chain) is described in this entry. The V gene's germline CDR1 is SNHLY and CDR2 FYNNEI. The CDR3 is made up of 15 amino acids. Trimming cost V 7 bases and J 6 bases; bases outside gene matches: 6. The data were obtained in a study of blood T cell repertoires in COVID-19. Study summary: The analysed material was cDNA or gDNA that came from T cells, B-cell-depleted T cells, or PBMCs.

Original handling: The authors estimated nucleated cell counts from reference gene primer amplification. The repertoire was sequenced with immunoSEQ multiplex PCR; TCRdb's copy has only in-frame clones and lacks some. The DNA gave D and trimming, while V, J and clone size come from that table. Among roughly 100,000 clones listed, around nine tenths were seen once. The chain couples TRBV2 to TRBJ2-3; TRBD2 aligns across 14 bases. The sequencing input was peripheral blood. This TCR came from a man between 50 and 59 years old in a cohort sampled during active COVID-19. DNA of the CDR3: TGTGCCAGCACTTATCGGACTAGCGGGGGGGATACGCAGTATTTT. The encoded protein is CASTYRTSGGDTQYF. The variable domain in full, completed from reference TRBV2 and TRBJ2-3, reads EPEVTQTPSHQVTQMGQEVILRCVPISNHLYFYWYRQILGQKVEFLVSFYNNEISEKSEIFDDQFSVERPDGSNFTLKIRSTKLEDSAMYFCASTYRTSGGDTQYFGPGTRLTVL.